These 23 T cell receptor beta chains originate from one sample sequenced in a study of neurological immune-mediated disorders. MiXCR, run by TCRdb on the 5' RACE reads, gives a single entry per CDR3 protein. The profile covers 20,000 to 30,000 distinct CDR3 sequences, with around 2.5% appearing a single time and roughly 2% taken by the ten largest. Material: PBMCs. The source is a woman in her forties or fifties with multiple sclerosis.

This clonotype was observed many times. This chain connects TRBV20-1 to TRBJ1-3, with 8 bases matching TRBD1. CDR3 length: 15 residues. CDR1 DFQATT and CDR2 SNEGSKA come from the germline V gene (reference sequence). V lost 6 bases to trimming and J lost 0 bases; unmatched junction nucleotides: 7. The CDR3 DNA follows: TGCAGTGCCAGGGGGCGAGGGGTCTCTGGAAACACCATATATTTT. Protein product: CSARGRGVSGNTIYF.

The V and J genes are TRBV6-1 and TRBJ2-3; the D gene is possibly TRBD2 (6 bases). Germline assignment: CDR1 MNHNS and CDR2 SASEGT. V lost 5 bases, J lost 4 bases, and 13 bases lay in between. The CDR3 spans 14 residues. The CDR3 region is CASSSGLLADTQYF. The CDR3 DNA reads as TGTGCCAGCAGTTCGGGACTCCTTGCAGATACGCAGTATTTT.

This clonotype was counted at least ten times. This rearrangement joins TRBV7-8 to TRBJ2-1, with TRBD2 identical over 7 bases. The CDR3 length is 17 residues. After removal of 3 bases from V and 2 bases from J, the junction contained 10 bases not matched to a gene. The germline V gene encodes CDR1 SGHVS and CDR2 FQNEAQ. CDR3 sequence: CASSFILGGRPYNEQFF. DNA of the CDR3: TGTGCCAGCAGCTTTATTTTGGGCGGGAGACCCTACAATGAGCAGTTCTTC.

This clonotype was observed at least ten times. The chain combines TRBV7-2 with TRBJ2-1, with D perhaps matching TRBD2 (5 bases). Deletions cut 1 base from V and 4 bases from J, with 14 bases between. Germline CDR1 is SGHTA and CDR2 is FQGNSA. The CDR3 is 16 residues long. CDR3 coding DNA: TGTGCCAGCAGCTTAGAGCCGGGATCGGGGTACAATGAGCAGTTCTTC. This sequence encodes CASSLEPGSGYNEQFF.

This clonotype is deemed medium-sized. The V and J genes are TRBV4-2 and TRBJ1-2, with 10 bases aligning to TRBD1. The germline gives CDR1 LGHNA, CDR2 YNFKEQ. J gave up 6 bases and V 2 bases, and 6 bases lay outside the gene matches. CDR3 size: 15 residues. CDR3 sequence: CASSQTGTGVDGYTF. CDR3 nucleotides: TGTGCCAGCAGCCAAACCGGGACAGGGGTGGATGGCTACACCTTC.

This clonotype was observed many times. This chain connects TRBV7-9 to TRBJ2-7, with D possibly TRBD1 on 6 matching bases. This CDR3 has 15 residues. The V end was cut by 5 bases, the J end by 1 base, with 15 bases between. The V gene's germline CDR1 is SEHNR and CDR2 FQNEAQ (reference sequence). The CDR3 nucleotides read TGTGCCAGCAGCCACAGGGAGAAGAGATCCTACGAGCAGTACTTC. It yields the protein CASSHREKRSYEQYF. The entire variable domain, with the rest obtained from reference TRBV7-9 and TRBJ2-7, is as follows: DTGVSQNPRHKITKRGQNVTFRCDPISEHNRLYWYRQTLGQGPEFLTYFQNEAQLEKSRLLSDRFSAERPKGSFSTLEIQRTEQGDSAMYLCASSHREKRSYEQYFGPGTRLTVT.

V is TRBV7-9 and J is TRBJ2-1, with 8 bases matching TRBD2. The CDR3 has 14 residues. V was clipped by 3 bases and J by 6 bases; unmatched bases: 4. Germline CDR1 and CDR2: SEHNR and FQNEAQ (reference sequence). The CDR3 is CASSFSGTSNEQFF. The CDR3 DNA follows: TGTGCCAGCAGCTTCTCCGGGACTAGCAATGAGCAGTTCTTC.

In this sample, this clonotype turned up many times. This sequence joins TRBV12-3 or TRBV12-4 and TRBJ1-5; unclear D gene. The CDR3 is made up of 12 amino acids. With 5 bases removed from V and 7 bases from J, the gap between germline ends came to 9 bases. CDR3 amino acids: CASSRRGQPQHF. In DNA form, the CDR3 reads TGTGCCAGCAGTCGGCGTGGGCAGCCCCAGCATTTT.

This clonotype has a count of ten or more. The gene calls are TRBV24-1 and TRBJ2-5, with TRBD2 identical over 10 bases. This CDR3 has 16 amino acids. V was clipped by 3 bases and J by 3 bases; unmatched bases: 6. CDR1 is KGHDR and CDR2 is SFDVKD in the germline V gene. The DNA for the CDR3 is TGTGCCACCAGTGATACCGGACTAGCGGAGGAAGAGACCCAGTACTTC. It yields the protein CATSDTGLAEEETQYF.

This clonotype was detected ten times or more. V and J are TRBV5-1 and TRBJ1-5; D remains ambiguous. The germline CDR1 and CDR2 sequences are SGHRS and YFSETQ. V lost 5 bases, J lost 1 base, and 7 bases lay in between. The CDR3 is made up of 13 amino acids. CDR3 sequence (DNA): TGCGCCAGCAGGGACGACAGCAATCAGCCCCAGCATTTT. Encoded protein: CASRDDSNQPQHF.

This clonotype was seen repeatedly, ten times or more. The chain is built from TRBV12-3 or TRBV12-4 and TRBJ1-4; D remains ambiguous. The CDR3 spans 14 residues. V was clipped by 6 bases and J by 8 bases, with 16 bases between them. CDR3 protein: CASRGGRRGEKLFF. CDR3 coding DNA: TGTGCCAGCAGAGGAGGCAGGAGAGGGGAAAAACTGTTTTTT.

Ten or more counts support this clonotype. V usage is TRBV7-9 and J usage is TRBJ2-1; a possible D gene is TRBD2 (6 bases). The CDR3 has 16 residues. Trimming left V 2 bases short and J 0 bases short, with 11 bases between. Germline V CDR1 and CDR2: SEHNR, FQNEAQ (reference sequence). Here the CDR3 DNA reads TGTGCCAGCAGCTTAATTAGCGGATTCTCCTACAATGAGCAGTTCTTC. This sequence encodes CASSLISGFSYNEQFF.

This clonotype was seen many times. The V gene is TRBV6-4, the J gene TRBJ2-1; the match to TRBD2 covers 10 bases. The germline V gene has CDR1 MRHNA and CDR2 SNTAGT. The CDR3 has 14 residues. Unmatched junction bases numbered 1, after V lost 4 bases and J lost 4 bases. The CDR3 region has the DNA TGTGCCAGCAGTGTGGGACTAGCGTACAATGAGCAGTTCTTC. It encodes CASSVGLAYNEQFF.

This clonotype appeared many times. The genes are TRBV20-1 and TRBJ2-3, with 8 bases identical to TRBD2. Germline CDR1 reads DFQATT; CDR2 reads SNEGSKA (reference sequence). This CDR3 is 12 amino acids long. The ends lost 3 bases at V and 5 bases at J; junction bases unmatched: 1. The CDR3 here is CSASAGGDTQYF. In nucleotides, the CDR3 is TGCAGTGCTAGCGCGGGGGGAGATACGCAGTATTTT.

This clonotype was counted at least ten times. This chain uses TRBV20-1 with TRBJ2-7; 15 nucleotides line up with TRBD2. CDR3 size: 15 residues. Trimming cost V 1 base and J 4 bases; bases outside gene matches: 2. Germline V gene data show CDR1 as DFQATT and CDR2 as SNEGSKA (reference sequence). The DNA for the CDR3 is TGCAGTGCTAGAGCTGGACTAGCGGGAGGGTACGAGCAGTACTTC. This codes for CSARAGLAGGYEQYF.

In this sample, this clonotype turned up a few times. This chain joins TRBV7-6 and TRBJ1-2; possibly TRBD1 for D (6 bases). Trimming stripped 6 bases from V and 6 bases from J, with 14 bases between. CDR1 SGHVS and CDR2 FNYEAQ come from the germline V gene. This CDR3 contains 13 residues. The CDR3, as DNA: TGTGCCAGCAGTCGACAGGAGGGGCATGGCTACACCTTC. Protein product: CASSRQEGHGYTF.

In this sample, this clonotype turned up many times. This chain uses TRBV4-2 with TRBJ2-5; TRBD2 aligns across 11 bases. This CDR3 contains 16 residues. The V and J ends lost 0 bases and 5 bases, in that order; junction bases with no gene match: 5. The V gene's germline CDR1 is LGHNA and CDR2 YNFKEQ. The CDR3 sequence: CASSQERLAGRETQYF. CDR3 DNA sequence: TGTGCCAGCAGCCAAGAGAGACTAGCGGGACGGGAGACCCAGTACTTC.

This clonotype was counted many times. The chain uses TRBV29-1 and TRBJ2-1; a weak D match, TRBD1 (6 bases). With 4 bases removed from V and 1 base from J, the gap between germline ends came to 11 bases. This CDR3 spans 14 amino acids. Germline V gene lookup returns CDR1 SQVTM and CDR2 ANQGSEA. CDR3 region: CSVGGRLSYNEQFF. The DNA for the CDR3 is TGCAGCGTTGGGGGGCGGCTATCCTACAATGAGCAGTTCTTC.

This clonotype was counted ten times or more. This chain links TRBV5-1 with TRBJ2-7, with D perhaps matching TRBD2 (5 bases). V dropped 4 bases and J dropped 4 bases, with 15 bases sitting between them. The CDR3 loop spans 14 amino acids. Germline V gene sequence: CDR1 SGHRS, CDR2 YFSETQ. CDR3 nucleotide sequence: TGCGCCAGCAGCCTGGGGTTCGGGGTTTACGAGCAGTACTTC. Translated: CASSLGFGVYEQYF.

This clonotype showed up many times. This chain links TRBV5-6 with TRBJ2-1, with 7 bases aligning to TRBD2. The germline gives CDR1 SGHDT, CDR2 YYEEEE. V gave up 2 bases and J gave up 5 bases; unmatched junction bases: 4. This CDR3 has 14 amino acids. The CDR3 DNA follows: TGTGCCAGCAGCTTCCCTGGGACTAACAATGAGCAGTTCTTC. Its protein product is CASSFPGTNNEQFF. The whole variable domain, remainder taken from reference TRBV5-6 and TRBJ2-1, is DAGVTQSPTHLIKTRGQQVTLRCSPKSGHDTVSWYQQALGQGPQFIFQYYEEEERQRGNFPDRFSGHQFPNYSSELNVNALLLGDSALYLCASSFPGTNNEQFFGPGTRLTVL.

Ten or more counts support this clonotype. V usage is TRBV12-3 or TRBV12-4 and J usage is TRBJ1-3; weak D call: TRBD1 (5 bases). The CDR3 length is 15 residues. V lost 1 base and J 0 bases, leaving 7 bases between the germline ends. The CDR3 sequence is CASSLEDSSGNTIYF. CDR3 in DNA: TGTGCCAGCAGTTTAGAAGACAGCTCTGGAAACACCATATATTTT.

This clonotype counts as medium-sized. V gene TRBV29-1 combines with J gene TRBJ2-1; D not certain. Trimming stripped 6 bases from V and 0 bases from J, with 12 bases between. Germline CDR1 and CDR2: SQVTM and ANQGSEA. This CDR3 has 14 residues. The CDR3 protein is CSVTDASSYNEQFF. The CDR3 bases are TGCAGCGTCACAGACGCGAGCTCCTACAATGAGCAGTTCTTC.

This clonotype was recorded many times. The CDR3 sequence: CASSPSTVNQPQHF. The CDR3, as DNA: TGCGCCAGCAGCCCTTCGACGGTCAATCAGCCCCAGCATTTT. The chain couples TRBV4-1 to TRBJ1-5; no firm D call. Trimming took off 4 bases at V and 3 bases at J, with 10 bases between the two ends. Germline CDR1 MGHRA, CDR2 YSYEKL. This CDR3 region has 14 residues.